These T cell receptor beta chains were read from a single sample in a study of blood T cell repertoires in COVID-19. Some clones are missing from TCRdb's copy, which holds only in-frame ones; the method was immunoSEQ multiplex PCR. The sample holds approximately 450,000 clones, roughly 89% seen once. The sample taken for sequencing was peripheral blood. The receptors were gathered from a woman in her twenties or thirties with acute or convalescent COVID-19. Each CDR3 is given with its conserved first and last residue. A D gene is named only where the DNA matches it firmly. Rows may omit the clone size; those that give it use once, few, many or a size class.

>TRBJ1-4|NA|TRBV2|NA|15
TGTGCCACCCTAAGGGAGGGGACCGCGAATGAAAAACTGTTTTTT
CATLREGTANEKLFF
>TRBJ1-2|NA|TRBV2|TRBD1|15
TGTGCCAGCAGTGACGGGACAGACTTTGGGGATGGCTACACCTTC
CASSDGTDFGDGYTF
>TRBJ2-5|once|TRBV9|NA|15
TGTGCCAGCAGCGTAGTTGGGTCCCTCGGGGAGACCCAGTACTTC
CASSVVGSLGETQYF
>TRBJ1-2|NA|TRBV28|NA|14
TGTGCCAGCAGTTTAACCGGGAGTCTCTATGGCTACACCTTC
CASSLTGSLYGYTF
>TRBJ2-5|once|TRBV7-2|TRBD2|14
TGTGCCAGCAGCTTAGAGGGTAGCGGGGCTTGGATAAACTTC
CASSLEGSGAWINF
>TRBJ1-2|NA|TRBV4-1|TRBD1|16
TGCGCCAGCAGCCAAGTCCATTCGACAGGGGACTATGGCTACACCTTC
CASSQVHSTGDYGYTF
>TRBJ2-7|NA|TRBV5-6|NA|12
TGTGCCAGCAGCCTAGACTTGTACGAGCAGTACTTC
CASSLDLYEQYF
>TRBJ2-7|NA|TRBV3-1/TRBV3-2|TRBD1|13
TGTGCCAGCAGCCCGACAGGGACCTACGAGCAGTACTTC
CASSPTGTYEQYF
>TRBJ2-3|NA|TRBV28|NA|11
TGTGCCAGCAAATCGGGTGATACGCAGTATTTT
CASKSGDTQYF
>TRBJ1-4|NA|TRBV6-5|NA|16
TGTGCCAGCAGTTCCTTCGCGGACAGTGGGGTTGAAAAACTGTTTTTT
CASSSFADSGVEKLFF
>TRBJ2-7|NA|TRBV5-4|TRBD2|15
TGTGCCAGCAGGGGCGGGACTAGCGAGACCTACGAGCAGTACTTC
CASRGGTSETYEQYF
>TRBJ1-6|few|TRBV2|NA|15
TGTGCCAGCAGTGCGATGGGGCCCCGGAATTCACCCCTCCACTTT
CASSAMGPRNSPLHF
>TRBJ1-2|NA|TRBV28|NA|13
TGTGCCAGCAGTTTAGGTGGGGCCCAGGGCTACACCTTC
CASSLGGAQGYTF
>TRBJ2-2|NA|TRBV6-5|TRBD1|15
TGTGCCACCAGGCGGACAGGGGGTGTCACCGGGGAGCTGTTTTTT
CATRRTGGVTGELFF
>TRBJ1-4|once|TRBV7-9|NA|12
TGTGCCAGCCAGGGGACAAGCGAAAAACTGTTTTTT
CASQGTSEKLFF
>TRBJ1-5|NA|TRBV19|NA|14
TGTGCCAGTAGTCAACAGGGTTTGGATCAGCCCCAGCATTTT
CASSQQGLDQPQHF
>TRBJ1-1|NA|TRBV19|NA|14
TGTGCCAGTAGTATAAGTGGCCAGAACACTGAAGCTTTCTTT
CASSISGQNTEAFF